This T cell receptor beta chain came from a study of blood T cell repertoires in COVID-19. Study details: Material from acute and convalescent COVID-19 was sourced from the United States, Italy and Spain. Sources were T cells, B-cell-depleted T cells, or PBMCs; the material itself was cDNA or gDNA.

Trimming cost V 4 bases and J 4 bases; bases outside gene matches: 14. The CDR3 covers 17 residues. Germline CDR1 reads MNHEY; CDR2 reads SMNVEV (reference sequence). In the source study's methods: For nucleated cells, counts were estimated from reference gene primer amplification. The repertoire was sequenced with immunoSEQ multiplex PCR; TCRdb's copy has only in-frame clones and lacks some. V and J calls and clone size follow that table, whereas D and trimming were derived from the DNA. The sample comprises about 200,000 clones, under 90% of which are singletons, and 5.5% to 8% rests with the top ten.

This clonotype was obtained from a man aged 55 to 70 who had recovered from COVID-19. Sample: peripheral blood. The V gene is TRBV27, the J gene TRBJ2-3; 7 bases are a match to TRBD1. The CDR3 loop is CASSSLGGPGGADTQYF. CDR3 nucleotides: TGTGCCAGCAGTTCTCTCGGCGGTCCAGGGGGTGCAGATACGCAGTATTTT.